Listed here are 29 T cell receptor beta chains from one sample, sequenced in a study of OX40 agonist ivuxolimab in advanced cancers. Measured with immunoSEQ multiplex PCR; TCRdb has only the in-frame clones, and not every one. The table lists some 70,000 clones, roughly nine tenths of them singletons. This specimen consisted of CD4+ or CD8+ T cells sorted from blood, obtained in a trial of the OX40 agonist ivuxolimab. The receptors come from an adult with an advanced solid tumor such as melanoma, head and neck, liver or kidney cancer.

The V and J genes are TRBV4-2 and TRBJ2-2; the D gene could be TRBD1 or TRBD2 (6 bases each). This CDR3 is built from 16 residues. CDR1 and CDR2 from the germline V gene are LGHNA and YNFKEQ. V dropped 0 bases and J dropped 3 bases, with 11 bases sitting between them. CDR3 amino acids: CASSQDLRGDTGELFF. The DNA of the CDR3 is TGTGCCAGCAGCCAAGATCTGAGGGGGGACACCGGGGAGCTGTTTTTT.

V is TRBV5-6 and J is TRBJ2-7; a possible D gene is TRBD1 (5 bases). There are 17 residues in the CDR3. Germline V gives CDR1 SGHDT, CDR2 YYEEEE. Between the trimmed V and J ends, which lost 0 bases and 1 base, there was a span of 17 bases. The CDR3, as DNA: TGTGCCAGCAGCTTGGGTGACAGACTCTATCTTTCCTACGAGCAGTACTTC. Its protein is CASSLGDRLYLSYEQYF.

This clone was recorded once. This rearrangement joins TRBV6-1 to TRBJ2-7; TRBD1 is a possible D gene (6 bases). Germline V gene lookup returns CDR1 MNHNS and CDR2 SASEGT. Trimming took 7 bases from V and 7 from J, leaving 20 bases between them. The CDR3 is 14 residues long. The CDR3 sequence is CASTRDTPFSEQYF. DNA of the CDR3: TGTGCCAGCACCCGGGACACGCCGTTCTCGGAGCAGTACTTC.

This CDR3 reads CASSPGLALQGGSSYEQYF. CDR3 sequence (DNA): TGCGCCAGCAGCCCCGGACTAGCGCTTCAAGGAGGGAGCTCCTACGAGCAGTACTTC. The chain is built from TRBV5-1 and TRBJ2-7, with 9 bases aligning to TRBD2. Germline V gives CDR1 SGHRS, CDR2 YFSETQ. Trimming removed 4 bases from V and 0 bases from J; junction bases left unmatched: 17. The CDR3 contains 19 residues.

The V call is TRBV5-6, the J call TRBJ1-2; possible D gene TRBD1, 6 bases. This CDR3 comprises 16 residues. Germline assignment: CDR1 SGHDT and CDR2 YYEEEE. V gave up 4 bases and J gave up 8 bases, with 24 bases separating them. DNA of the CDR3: TGTGCCAGCAGCCTGGGACATCAGAGGTGGGGTTGGGGCTACACCTTC. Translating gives CASSLGHQRWGWGYTF.

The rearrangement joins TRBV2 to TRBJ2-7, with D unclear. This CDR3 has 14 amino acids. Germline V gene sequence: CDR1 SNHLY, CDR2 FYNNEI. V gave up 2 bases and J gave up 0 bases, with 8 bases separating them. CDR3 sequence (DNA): TGTGCCAGCAGTGAACTTAGGAGCTCCTACGAGCAGTACTTC. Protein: CASSELRSSYEQYF.

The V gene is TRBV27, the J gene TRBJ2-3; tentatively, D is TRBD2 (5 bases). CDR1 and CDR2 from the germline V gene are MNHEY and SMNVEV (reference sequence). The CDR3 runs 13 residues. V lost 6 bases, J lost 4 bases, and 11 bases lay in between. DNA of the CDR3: TGTGCCAGCAGATTAAGAGGGTCAGATACGCAGTATTTT. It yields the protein CASRLRGSDTQYF.

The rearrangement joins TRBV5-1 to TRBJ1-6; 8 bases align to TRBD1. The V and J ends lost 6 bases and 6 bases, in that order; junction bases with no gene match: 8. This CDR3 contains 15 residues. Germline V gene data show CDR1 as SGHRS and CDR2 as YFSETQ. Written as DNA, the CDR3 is TGCGCCAGCACACAGGACAGGGCGGTTAATTCACCCCTCCACTTT. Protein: CASTQDRAVNSPLHF.

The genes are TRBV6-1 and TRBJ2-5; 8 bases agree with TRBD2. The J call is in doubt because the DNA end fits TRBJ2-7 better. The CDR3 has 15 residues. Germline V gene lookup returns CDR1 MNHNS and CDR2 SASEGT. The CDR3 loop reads CASSRTGGGPYEQYF. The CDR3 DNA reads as TGTGCCAGCAGTAGGACTGGCGGGGGGCCGTACGAGCAGTACTTC.

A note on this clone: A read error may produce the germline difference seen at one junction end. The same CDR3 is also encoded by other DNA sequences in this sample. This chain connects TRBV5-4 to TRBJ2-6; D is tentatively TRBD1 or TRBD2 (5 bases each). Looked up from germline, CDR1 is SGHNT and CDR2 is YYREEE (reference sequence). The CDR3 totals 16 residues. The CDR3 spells CASSLVGVAGANVLTF. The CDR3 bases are TGCGCCAGCAGCTTGGTGGGGGTCGCTGGGGCCAACGTCCTGACTTTC.

The CDR3 region is CASSLTREGTQYF. The DNA for the CDR3 is TGTGCCAGCAGTTTAACCAGGGAAGGGACCCAGTACTTC. This chain connects TRBV27 to TRBJ2-5; a weak D match, TRBD1 (5 bases). This CDR3 region has 13 residues. V gave up 2 bases and J gave up 7 bases, with 11 bases separating them. The germline CDR1 and CDR2 sequences are MNHEY and SMNVEV (reference sequence).

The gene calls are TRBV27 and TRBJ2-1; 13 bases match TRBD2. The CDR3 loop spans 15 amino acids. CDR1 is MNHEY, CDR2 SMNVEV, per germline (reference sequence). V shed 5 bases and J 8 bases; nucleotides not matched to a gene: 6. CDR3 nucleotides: TGTGCCAGCAGTATTGGGACTAGCGGGAACGATGAGCAGTTCTTC. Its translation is CASSIGTSGNDEQFF.

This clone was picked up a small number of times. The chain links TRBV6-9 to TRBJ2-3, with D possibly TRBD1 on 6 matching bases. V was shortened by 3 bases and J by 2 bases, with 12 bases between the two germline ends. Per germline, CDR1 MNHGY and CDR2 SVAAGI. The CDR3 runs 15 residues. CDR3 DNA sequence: TGTGCCAGCAGTTACAAGGCAGGGGACACAGATACGCAGTATTTT. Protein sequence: CASSYKAGDTDTQYF.

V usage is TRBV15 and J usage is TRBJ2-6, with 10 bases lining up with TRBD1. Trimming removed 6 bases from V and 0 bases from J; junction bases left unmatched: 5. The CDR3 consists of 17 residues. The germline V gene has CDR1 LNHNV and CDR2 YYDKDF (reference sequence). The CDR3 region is CATSLGQGFSGANVLTF. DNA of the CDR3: TGTGCCACCAGTTTGGGACAGGGGTTCTCTGGGGCCAACGTCCTGACTTTC.

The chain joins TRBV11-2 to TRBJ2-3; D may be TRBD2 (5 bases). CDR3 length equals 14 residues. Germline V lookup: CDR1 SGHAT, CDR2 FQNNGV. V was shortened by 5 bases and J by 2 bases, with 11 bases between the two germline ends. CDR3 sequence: CASSSGRFTDTQYF. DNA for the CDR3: TGTGCCAGCAGCAGCGGCCGGTTCACAGATACGCAGTATTTT.

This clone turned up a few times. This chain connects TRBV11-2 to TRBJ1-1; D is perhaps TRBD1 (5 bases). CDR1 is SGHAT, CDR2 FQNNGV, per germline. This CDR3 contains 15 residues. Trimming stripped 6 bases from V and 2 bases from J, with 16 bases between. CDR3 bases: TGTGCCAGCAGGGGGACCGGGACCCTAAACACTGAAGCTTTCTTT. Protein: CASRGTGTLNTEAFF.

The CDR3 bases are TGTGCCAGCAGCTTAAAGGGAGGATCTGAAGCTTTCTTT. Translating gives CASSLKGGSEAFF. V gene TRBV5-4 combines with J gene TRBJ1-1; the D is unclear. The germline V gene encodes CDR1 SGHNT and CDR2 YYREEE (reference sequence). The CDR3 extends over 13 amino acids. Trimming stripped 2 bases from V and 6 bases from J, with 11 bases between.

The CDR3 here is CATSRPGNQETQYF. CDR3 in DNA: TGTGCCACCAGCAGGCCCGGGAACCAAGAGACCCAGTACTTC. The rearrangement joins TRBV15 to TRBJ2-5; the D gene is possibly TRBD2 (5 bases). V was clipped by 3 bases and J by 0 bases, with 8 bases between them. The germline CDR1 and CDR2 sequences are LNHNV and YYDKDF (reference sequence). The CDR3 extends over 14 amino acids.

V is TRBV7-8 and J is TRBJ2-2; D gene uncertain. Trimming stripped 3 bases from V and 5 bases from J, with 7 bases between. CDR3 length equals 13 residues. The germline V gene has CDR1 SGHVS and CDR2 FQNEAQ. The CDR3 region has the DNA TGTGCCAGCAGCTTTAGGTCAACCGGGGAGCTGTTTTTT. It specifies CASSFRSTGELFF.

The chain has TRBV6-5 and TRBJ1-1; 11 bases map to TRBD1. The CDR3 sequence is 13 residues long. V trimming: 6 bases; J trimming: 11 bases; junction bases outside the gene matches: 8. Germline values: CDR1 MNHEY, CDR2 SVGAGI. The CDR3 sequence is CASRPDRGRGAFF. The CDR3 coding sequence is TGTGCCAGCAGACCGGACAGGGGGCGAGGTGCTTTCTTT.

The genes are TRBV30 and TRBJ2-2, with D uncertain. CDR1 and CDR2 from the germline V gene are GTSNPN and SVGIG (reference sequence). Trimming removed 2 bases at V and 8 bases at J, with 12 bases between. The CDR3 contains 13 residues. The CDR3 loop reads CAWSSIMAGELFF. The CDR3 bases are TGTGCCTGGAGTTCGATAATGGCGGGGGAGCTGTTTTTT.

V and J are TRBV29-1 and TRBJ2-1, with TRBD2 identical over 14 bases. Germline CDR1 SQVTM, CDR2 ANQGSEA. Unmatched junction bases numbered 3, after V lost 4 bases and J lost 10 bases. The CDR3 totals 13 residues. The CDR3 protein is CSVVRTSGGEQFF. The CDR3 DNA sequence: TGCAGCGTTGTAAGGACTAGCGGGGGGGAGCAGTTCTTC.

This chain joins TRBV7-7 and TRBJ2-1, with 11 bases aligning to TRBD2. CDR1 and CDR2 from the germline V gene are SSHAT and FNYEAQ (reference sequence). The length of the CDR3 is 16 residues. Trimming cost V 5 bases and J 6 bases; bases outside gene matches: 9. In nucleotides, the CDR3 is TGTGCCAGCAGCCGATTGACTAGCGGGACGTCCAATGAGCAGTTCTTC. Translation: CASSRLTSGTSNEQFF.

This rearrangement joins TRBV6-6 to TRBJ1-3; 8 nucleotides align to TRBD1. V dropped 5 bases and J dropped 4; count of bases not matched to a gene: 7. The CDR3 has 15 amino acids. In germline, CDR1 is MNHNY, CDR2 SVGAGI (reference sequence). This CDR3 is CASSTNDRGGNTIYF. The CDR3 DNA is TGTGCCAGCAGTACCAACGACAGGGGCGGAAACACCATATATTTT.

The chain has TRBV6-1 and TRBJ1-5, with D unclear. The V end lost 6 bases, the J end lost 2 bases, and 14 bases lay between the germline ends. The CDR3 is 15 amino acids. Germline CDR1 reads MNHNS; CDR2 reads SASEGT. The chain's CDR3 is CASRVQGVGNQPQHF. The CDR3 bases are TGTGCCAGCAGAGTCCAAGGAGTGGGCAATCAGCCCCAGCATTTT.

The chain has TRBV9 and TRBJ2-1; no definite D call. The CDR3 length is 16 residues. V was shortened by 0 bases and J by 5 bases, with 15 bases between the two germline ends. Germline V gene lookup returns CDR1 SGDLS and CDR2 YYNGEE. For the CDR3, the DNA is TGTGCCAGCAGCGTAGACCCTCGTGGACCTGACAATGAGCAGTTCTTC. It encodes CASSVDPRGPDNEQFF.

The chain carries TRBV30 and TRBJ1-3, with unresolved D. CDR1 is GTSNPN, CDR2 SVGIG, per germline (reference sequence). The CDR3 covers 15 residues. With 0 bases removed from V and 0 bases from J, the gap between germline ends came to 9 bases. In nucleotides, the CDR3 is TGTGCCTGGAGTGTCGGACGGAGCTCTGGAAACACCATATATTTT. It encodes CAWSVGRSSGNTIYF.

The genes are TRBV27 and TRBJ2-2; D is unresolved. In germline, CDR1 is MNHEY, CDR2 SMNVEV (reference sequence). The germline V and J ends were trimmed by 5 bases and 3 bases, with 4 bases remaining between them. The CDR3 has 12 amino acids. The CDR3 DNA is TGTGCCAGCAGTCCGGACACCGGGGAGCTGTTTTTT. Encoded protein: CASSPDTGELFF.

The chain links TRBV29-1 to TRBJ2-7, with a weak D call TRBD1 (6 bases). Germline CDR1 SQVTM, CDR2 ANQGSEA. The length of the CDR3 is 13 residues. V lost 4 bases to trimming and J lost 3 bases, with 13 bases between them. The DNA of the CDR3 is TGCAGCGTTGGAGTAGGGGGATTCTACGAGCAGTACTTC. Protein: CSVGVGGFYEQYF.